A single sample is the source of the 32 T cell receptor beta chains below, sequenced in a study of T cell changes during pregnancy in multiple sclerosis. Only in-frame clones appear in the TCRdb table, and some are missing; sequencing was by immunoSEQ multiplex PCR. The sample holds around 43,000 clones, roughly 87% seen once. Material: CD4+ T cells from peripheral blood mononuclear cells, obtained in the first trimester of pregnancy. The origin of the receptors is a female donor with multiple sclerosis, enrolled in a pregnancy study.

This clone turned up a few times. The rearrangement links TRBV2 to TRBJ2-7; D is perhaps TRBD1 (6 bases). Germline CDR1 is SNHLY and CDR2 is FYNNEI. The V end lost 6 bases, the J end lost 6 bases, and 15 bases lay between the germline ends. The length of the CDR3 is 13 residues. CDR3 nucleotides: TGTGCCAGCAGGGCCAGGGGATTGACCGAGCAGTACTTC. This encodes CASRARGLTEQYF.

The rearrangement links TRBV28 to TRBJ1-5; 8 positions match TRBD1. This CDR3 is 14 amino acids long. J gave up 7 bases and V 6 bases, and 8 bases lay outside the gene matches. CDR1 is MDHEN and CDR2 is SYDVKM in the germline V gene. The CDR3 spells CASSSGQGQQPQHF. The CDR3 DNA sequence: TGTGCCAGCAGCTCCGGACAGGGTCAACAGCCCCAGCATTTT.

The table lists this clone with a count of one. The rearrangement joins TRBV5-6 to TRBJ2-7, with 8 bases aligning to TRBD2. CDR1 and CDR2 (germline): SGHDT, YYEEEE. V lost 4 bases and J lost 3; bases outside the gene matches: 9. The CDR3 runs to 15 residues. The CDR3: CASSQGLEASYEQYF. The CDR3 region has the DNA TGTGCCAGCAGCCAGGGACTAGAGGCCAGCTACGAGCAGTACTTC.

The chain combines TRBV5-4 with TRBJ1-2; TRBD1 is a possible D gene (6 bases). The CDR3 has 14 residues. The V gene's germline CDR1 is SGHNT and CDR2 YYREEE (reference sequence). V dropped 0 bases and J dropped 4 bases, with 10 bases sitting between them. The CDR3 region is CASSLVGGAYGYTF. The CDR3 nucleotides are TGTGCCAGCAGCTTGGTTGGGGGGGCCTATGGCTACACCTTC.

CDR3 amino acids: CASSDTGRGGQFF. CDR3 coding DNA: TGTGCCAGCAGTGACACAGGGAGAGGTGGGCAGTTCTTC. The rearrangement joins TRBV6-4 to TRBJ2-1, with D possibly matching TRBD1 (6 bases). V gave up 2 bases and J gave up 12 bases, with 14 bases separating them. The CDR3 is 13 residues long. Per the germline V gene, CDR1 is MRHNA and CDR2 is SNTAGT.

Only one count was recorded for this clone. The chain is built from TRBV19 and TRBJ2-5, with 12 bases that match TRBD2. Trimming at V came to 0 bases and at J to 6 bases, leaving 5 bases not matched to a gene. The CDR3 has 16 amino acids. Germline V gene lookup returns CDR1 LNHDA and CDR2 SQIVND (reference sequence). The CDR3 DNA reads TGTGCCAGTAGTATAGACTCCGGGACTAGCGGGCAGACCCAGTACTTC. Translated, it gives CASSIDSGTSGQTQYF.

The chain uses TRBV6-1 and TRBJ2-1; 9 bases fit TRBD2. After removal of 2 bases from V and 7 bases from J, the junction contained 9 bases not matched to a gene. Germline V lookup: CDR1 MNHNS, CDR2 SASEGT. The CDR3 covers 16 residues. The CDR3 DNA reads TGTGCCAGCAGTGAATATCTAGCGGGATTTGTAAATGAGCAGTTCTTC. Translated, it gives CASSEYLAGFVNEQFF.

This chain connects TRBV5-1 to TRBJ2-5, with TRBD2 matching over 12 bases. The V gene end was trimmed by 2 bases and the J gene end by 1 base; junction bases not matched to a gene: 12. Germline values: CDR1 SGHRS, CDR2 YFSETQ. There are 19 residues in the CDR3. The CDR3 DNA reads TGCGCCAGCAGCTTTAATCTAGCGGGAGGGCCGGAGGCCCAAGAGACCCAGTACTTC. This sequence encodes CASSFNLAGGPEAQETQYF.

This clone was seen only once. The chain is built from TRBV2 and TRBJ2-5; no firm D call. The J call is uncertain, as TRBJ2-7 better fits the DNA end. This CDR3 is built from 11 residues. The germline CDR1 and CDR2 sequences are SNHLY and FYNNEI. Written as DNA, the CDR3 is TGTGCCAGCACCTCTAAATCCGAGCAGTACTTC. It specifies CASTSKSEQYF.

Regarding this clone: A junction boundary mismatches the germline segment, possibly from a read error. V is TRBV30 and J is TRBJ2-2; 7 bases line up with TRBD2. Germline-derived CDR1 and CDR2 are GTSNPN and SVGIG (reference sequence). The CDR3 is 14 residues long. The CDR3 is CAGRGGWDTGELFF. The CDR3, as DNA: TGTGCCGGGAGGGGAGGGTGGGACACCGGGGAGCTGTTTTTT.

V gene TRBV7-9 combines with J gene TRBJ1-1; tentatively, D is TRBD1 (6 bases). V was trimmed by 5 bases and J by 1 base, leaving 8 bases between them. CDR3 size: 13 residues. Germline V gives CDR1 SEHNR, CDR2 FQNEAQ (reference sequence). The CDR3 is CASSPTGNTEAFF. The CDR3, as DNA: TGTGCCAGCAGCCCGACAGGGAACACTGAAGCTTTCTTT.

CDR3 DNA sequence: TGTGCCAGCAGCTTACGTAGGGGTGGAACTAATGAAAAACTGTTTTTT. Amino acid sequence: CASSLRRGGTNEKLFF. This chain connects TRBV7-9 to TRBJ1-4; perhaps TRBD1 as D (5 bases). The CDR3 covers 16 residues. Germline V gives CDR1 SEHNR, CDR2 FQNEAQ (reference sequence). The ends were cut back, 2 bases at V and 1 base at J, with 11 bases in the middle.

This chain connects TRBV7-3 to TRBJ2-2, with 12 bases fitting TRBD2. The CDR3 runs 17 residues. Germline V gene data show CDR1 as SGHTA and CDR2 as FQGTGA. The trim removed 5 bases at V and 3 bases at J, leaving 7 bases unmatched. The CDR3 region is CASSPTSGRHHTGELFF. CDR3 coding DNA: TGTGCCAGCAGCCCGACTAGCGGGAGACACCACACCGGGGAGCTGTTTTTT. The full variable domain, with the rest looked up from reference TRBV7-3 and TRBJ2-2, is GAGVSQTPSNKVTEKGKYVELRCDPISGHTALYWYRQSLGQGPEFLIYFQGTGAADDSGLPNDRFFAVRPEGSVSTLKIQRTERGDSAVYLCASSPTSGRHHTGELFFGEGSRLTVL.

The chain is built from TRBV10-3 and TRBJ2-6; a possible D gene is TRBD2 (5 bases). The CDR3 length is 18 residues. V lost 6 bases, J lost 2 bases, and 20 bases lay in between. Germline CDR1 reads ENHRY; CDR2 reads SYGVKD. In nucleotides, the CDR3 is TGTGCCATCAGCCGTTCGGAGCGGAAAGTGACTGGGGCCAACGTCCTGACTTTC. This encodes CAISRSERKVTGANVLTF.

The chain joins TRBV4-3 to TRBJ1-4, with unresolved D. The CDR3 spans 16 residues. The V and J ends lost 0 bases and 7 bases respectively, with 15 bases between them. Germline CDR1 and CDR2: LGHNA and YSLEER. The CDR3 here is CASSQDRPGGSEKLFF. For the CDR3, the DNA is TGCGCCAGCAGCCAAGATCGACCAGGTGGATCTGAAAAACTGTTTTTT.

The chain joins TRBV10-3 to TRBJ2-3; TRBD2 is a possible D gene (6 bases). V lost 2 bases to trimming and J lost 3 bases, with 6 bases between them. Germline CDR1 and CDR2: ENHRY and SYGVKD. This CDR3 has 13 amino acids. CDR3 loop: CAISERETDTQYF. CDR3 DNA sequence: TGTGCCATCAGTGAGCGGGAGACAGATACGCAGTATTTT.

The chain recombines TRBV7-3 with TRBJ2-1; possible D gene TRBD1, 5 bases. The CDR3 contains 13 residues. Germline values: CDR1 SGHTA, CDR2 FQGTGA. V was shortened by 5 bases and J by 6 bases, with 11 bases between the two germline ends. In DNA form, the CDR3 reads TGTGCCAGCAGCACGGGTAGGGGCAATGAGCAGTTCTTC. Its translation is CASSTGRGNEQFF. The full variable domain, completed using reference TRBV7-3 and TRBJ2-1, is GAGVSQTPSNKVTEKGKYVELRCDPISGHTALYWYRQSLGQGPEFLIYFQGTGAADDSGLPNDRFFAVRPEGSVSTLKIQRTERGDSAVYLCASSTGRGNEQFFGPGTRLTVL.

This clone was observed a few times. This rearrangement joins TRBV5-5 to TRBJ2-7, with 7 bases matching TRBD2. The CDR3 runs 16 residues. The germline V gene encodes CDR1 SGHKS and CDR2 YYEKEE (reference sequence). Germline trimming cut 2 bases from V and 3 bases from J; bases unmatched to any gene: 11. CDR3 region: CASSLSKTSYDYEQYF. CDR3 DNA: TGTGCCAGCAGCTTATCCAAGACTAGCTATGACTACGAGCAGTACTTC.

The chain has TRBV7-3 and TRBJ2-3, with 12 bases matching TRBD2. The CDR3 is 15 residues long. With 4 bases clipped from V and 3 bases from J, the junction kept 2 bases outside the gene matches. Germline lookup yields CDR1 SGHTA and CDR2 FQGTGA. The CDR3 coding sequence is TGTGCCAGCAGCTCTGGACTAGCGGGAACAGATACGCAGTATTTT. This sequence encodes CASSSGLAGTDTQYF.

The chain uses TRBV4-3 and TRBJ2-2; D gene unclear. Germline lookup yields CDR1 LGHNA and CDR2 YSLEER. The CDR3 runs to 14 residues. Trimming pared 0 bases from V and 7 bases from J, leaving 9 bases between. The CDR3 DNA reads as TGCGCCAGCAGCCAAGATCTTGCGTACGGGGAGCTGTTTTTT. It codes for CASSQDLAYGELFF.

This clone occurred a few times. The chain joins TRBV28 to TRBJ1-2; possible D gene TRBD1, 5 bases. This CDR3 region has 15 residues. The V and J ends lost 4 bases and 0 bases respectively, with 12 bases between them. CDR1 MDHEN and CDR2 SYDVKM come from the germline V gene. This chain's CDR3 is CASSSPTGANYGYTF. The CDR3 nucleotides read TGTGCCAGCAGTTCCCCGACGGGGGCTAACTATGGCTACACCTTC.

The rearrangement links TRBV5-4 to TRBJ1-3; D ambiguous. This CDR3 is 15 amino acids long. V was clipped by 0 bases and J by 3 bases, with 10 bases between them. Germline V gene sequence: CDR1 SGHNT, CDR2 YYREEE (reference sequence). The CDR3 DNA sequence: TGTGCCAGCAGCTTGGACAACAATGGTGGAAACACCATATATTTT. This translates into CASSLDNNGGNTIYF. Based on the CDR3 plus reference TRBV5-4 and TRBJ1-3, the full variable domain is ETGVTQSPTHLIKTRGQQVTLRCSSQSGHNTVSWYQQALGQGPQFIFQYYREEENGRGNFPPRFSGLQFPNYSSELNVNALELDDSALYLCASSLDNNGGNTIYFGEGSWLTVV.

The chain couples TRBV9 to TRBJ1-2; D perhaps matches TRBD1 (5 bases). Deletions cut 4 bases from V and 1 base from J, with 17 bases between. Germline CDR1 SGDLS, CDR2 YYNGEE. This CDR3 has 16 amino acids. The DNA of the CDR3 is TGTGCCAGCAGCCTCCTAATCGGGGGGGGTAACTATGGCTACACCTTC. This gives the protein CASSLLIGGGNYGYTF. The variable domain in full, completed from reference TRBV9 and TRBJ1-2, reads DSGVTQTPKHLITATGQRVTLRCSPRSGDLSVYWYQQSLDQGLQFLIQYYNGEERAKGNILERFSAQQFPDLHSELNLSSLELGDSALYFCASSLLIGGGNYGYTFGSGTRLTVV.

This clone was seen more than once but under ten times. The chain employs TRBV5-1 and TRBJ2-1; D is uncertain. The CDR3 has 14 residues. Between the trimmed V and J ends, which lost 3 bases and 0 bases, there was a span of 7 bases. The V gene's germline CDR1 is SGHRS and CDR2 YFSETQ. The CDR3: CASSSSSSYNEQFF. CDR3 DNA: TGCGCCAGCAGCTCCTCGAGCTCCTACAATGAGCAGTTCTTC.

The chain couples TRBV29-1 to TRBJ2-1; a possible D gene is TRBD2 (6 bases). Looked up from germline, CDR1 is SQVTM and CDR2 is ANQGSEA. Trimming shortened V by 3 bases and J by 6 bases, and 15 bases separated the two germline ends. This CDR3 has 14 amino acids. The CDR3 coding sequence is TGCAGCGTTGATTCGTTCGGGAGACGCAATGAGCAGTTCTTC. Residues: CSVDSFGRRNEQFF.

This rearrangement joins TRBV5-1 to TRBJ2-7; 8 bases are a match to TRBD1. In germline, CDR1 is SGHRS, CDR2 YFSETQ. Trimming took 0 bases from V and 1 from J; bases not matched to a gene: 15. This CDR3 spans 19 amino acids. CDR3 protein: CASSLGLGSLQGGSYEQYF. The CDR3 DNA reads TGCGCCAGCAGCTTGGGGCTGGGCTCACTACAGGGGGGATCCTACGAGCAGTACTTC. The entire variable domain, with the rest obtained from reference TRBV5-1 and TRBJ2-7, is as follows: KAGVTQTPRYLIKTRGQQVTLSCSPISGHRSVSWYQQTPGQGLQFLFEYFSETQRNKGNFPGRFSGRQFSNSRSEMNVSTLELGDSALYLCASSLGLGSLQGGSYEQYFGPGTRLTVT.

The chain couples TRBV10-1 to TRBJ2-2, with 7 bases identical to TRBD1. Looked up from germline, CDR1 is WNHNN and CDR2 is SYGVQD (reference sequence). After removal of 6 bases from V and 8 bases from J, the junction contained 6 bases not matched to a gene. The CDR3 length is 13 residues. CDR3 nucleotides: TGCGCCAGCAGGGGACAGCTCTTTGGGGAGCTGTTTTTT. Its translation: CASRGQLFGELFF.

This sequence joins TRBV27 and TRBJ1-1; 8 bases are shared with TRBD1. V lost 5 bases, J lost 5 bases, and 13 bases stayed unmatched. This CDR3 has 16 residues. Germline-derived CDR1 and CDR2 are MNHEY and SMNVEV (reference sequence). The CDR3 here is CASSPTTRDRKTEAFF. The CDR3 DNA is TGTGCCAGCAGTCCCACAACTCGGGACAGGAAGACTGAAGCTTTCTTT.

The V and J genes are TRBV6-5 and TRBJ2-2; TRBD1 is a possible D gene (6 bases). The CDR3 extends over 16 amino acids. The V end was cut by 3 bases, the J end by 1 base, with 12 bases between. CDR1 and CDR2 from the germline V gene are MNHEY and SVGAGI. DNA for the CDR3: TGTGCCAGCAGTTATGGGGACACTTGGAACACCGGGGAGCTGTTTTTT. The encoded protein is CASSYGDTWNTGELFF.

J is TRBJ2-5 and V is TRBV28, with TRBD2 matching 7 bases. V lost 5 bases and J lost 5; bases outside the gene matches: 2. Germline assignment: CDR1 MDHEN and CDR2 SYDVKM. The CDR3 totals 12 residues. CDR3 sequence: CASSQGGETQYF. DNA of the CDR3: TGTGCCAGCAGTCAGGGAGGGGAGACCCAGTACTTC.

The rearrangement uses TRBV6-5 and TRBJ2-2; maybe TRBD1 (6 bases). This CDR3 comprises 14 residues. Trimming shortened V by 6 bases and J by 2 bases, and 10 bases separated the two germline ends. CDR1 is MNHEY and CDR2 is SVGAGI in the germline V gene. CDR3 residues: CASSRDKNTGELFF. Written as DNA, the CDR3 is TGTGCCAGCAGCCGGGACAAAAACACCGGGGAGCTGTTTTTT.

J is TRBJ2-5 and V is TRBV4-1; possibly TRBD2 for D (6 bases). V was cut by 0 bases and J by 2 bases, with 7 bases left in between. This CDR3 has 14 residues. Germline V gene lookup returns CDR1 MGHRA and CDR2 YSYEKL. The CDR3 nucleotides read TGCGCCAGCAGCCAAGAAGGGAGGCAAGAGACCCAGTACTTC. This codes for CASSQEGRQETQYF.